The clone carrying this T cell receptor beta chain was found once. Source study methods: Amplification of reference gene primers was used by the study to estimate nucleated cell counts. Generated by immunoSEQ multiplex PCR, the TCRdb table keeps only in-frame clones and is missing some. The D gene and trimming were derived from the DNA, and the V and J assignments and clone size from that table. This table holds around 310,000 clones, 90% found once. Seattle-derived patients entered the study during active infection and were followed longitudinally. This entry belongs to a study of blood T cell repertoires in COVID-19. On the study more broadly: Collection of acute and convalescent COVID-19 samples took place in the United States, Italy and Spain.

Germline CDR1 LGHNT, CDR2 FRNRAP. Trimming cost V 2 bases and J 1 base, with 8 bases left between them. The CDR3 totals 14 residues. Material for sequencing was peripheral blood. The V call is TRBV12-5, the J call TRBJ1-1; unclear D gene. This clonotype was sampled from a woman in her 40s with COVID-19, enrolled during active disease. CDR3 nucleotide sequence: TGTGCTAGTGGTTTGCCCTACAGGAACACTGAAGCTTTCTTT. Amino acids: CASGLPYRNTEAFF.